This TCR beta chain was identified during a study of T cell responses to AZD1222 COVID-19 vaccine. General study points: Spike-specific TCR breadth and depth went up after people got two AZD1222 doses. Clonal diversity may have been underestimated, and the donors were mostly white British, with more females than males.

Using immunoSEQ multiplex PCR, the repertoire was profiled, and TCRdb retains in-frame clones only, with some absent. The sample gives about 79,000 clones, about 91% of which show up once; 6% to 8.5% is in the top ten. Trimming took 7 bases from V and 2 from J, leaving 20 bases between them. This CDR3 is built from 17 residues. Germline CDR1 is KGHDR and CDR2 is SFDVKD. Concerning this clone: No antigen is known for it.

Sequenced material: peripheral blood, taken on day 0 of MenACWY control vaccination. This chain joins TRBV24-1 and TRBJ1-3; D uncertain. The receptor's source is an adult in good health. The CDR3 spells CATSRGWGGEAGNTIYF. Written as DNA, the CDR3 is TGTGCCACCAGCCGGGGATGGGGTGGTGAAGCTGGAAACACCATATATTTT.